Below, one T cell receptor beta chain is given with its context. Its antigen is undetermined. Every donor provided ten milliliters of peripheral blood. A second PCR, run for roughly 7 to 11 cycles, used a sample-barcoded 5' primer plus a J-beta primer mix. A 12-random-nucleotide template-switch adaptor tagged each cDNA molecule. Using its own MiXCR run on the 5' RACE reads, TCRdb lists one record per CDR3 protein. The sample records 1.5 million to 2 million distinct CDR3 sequences, roughly 52% being singletons. The data are from a study of blood T cells in healthy people across ages. Whole-study context: Template switching recovered approximately one barcoded beta molecule for every two T cells. General observations from the study: A conclusive naive versus antigen-experienced comparison was prevented by the unsorted PBMCs.

Germline V gene sequence: CDR1 SGHRS, CDR2 YFSETQ. This CDR3 is 15 amino acids long. Between the trimmed V and J ends, which lost 4 bases and 1 base, there was a span of 12 bases. Sequencing was carried out using blood. The rearrangement uses TRBV5-1 and TRBJ2-1; D unresolved. The receptor comes from a woman aged 35 to 49 in good health. The CDR3 here is CASSPELGSYNEQFF. CDR3 DNA sequence: TGCGCCAGCAGCCCCGAATTAGGATCCTACAATGAGCAGTTCTTC.